This entry describes one TCR beta chain. Its antigen is still unknown. CD4+ T cells from unexposed donors were obtained before the COVID-19 pandemic (2011-2018). After ten to eleven days of culture, CD4+ T cells were isolated. As cell numbers allowed, unexposed-donor CD4+ T cells faced SARS-CoV-2 S/N and four cold-coronavirus spikes. The source of the sample is a study of CD4 T cells in relation to SARS-CoV-2 and coronaviruses. The wider study: No peptide or an HIV-1 Nef peptide pool served as negative control.

The table came from immunoSEQ multiplex PCR; TCRdb's copy has only in-frame clones and leaves some out. The table shows approximately 30,000 clones, with 74% occurring only once. The sample consisted of CD4+ T cells from PBMCs, cultured in vitro. This sequence was found in a human donor in good health.

CDR3 coding DNA: TGTGCCAGCAGCCTAGGACGGGGGTCCTACAATGAGCAGTTCTTC. It codes for CASSLGRGSYNEQFF. The V and J genes are TRBV11-2 and TRBJ2-1; TRBD2 is a possible D gene (6 bases). V lost 5 bases and J 1 base, leaving 12 bases between the germline ends. Germline V CDR1 and CDR2: SGHAT, FQNNGV. The CDR3 is made up of 15 amino acids.